The next 23 T cell receptor beta chains were all read from a single sample in a study of identical twins. A single record per CDR3 protein comes from TCRdb applying MiXCR to the 5' RACE reads. The sample has 550,000 to 700,000 distinct CDR3 sequences, more than 9% seen once. This same sample was also part of a study on yellow fever vaccine responses in identical twins.

The sample consisted of PBMCs. These receptors were obtained from a woman under 30 in good health.

This clonotype has only a few counts. A junction end diverges from the germline sequence, so it may reflect a read error. V usage is TRBV29-1 and J usage is TRBJ2-5; D call uncertain. CDR1 and CDR2 from the germline V gene are SQVTM and ANQGSEA. The CDR3 length is 13 residues. The chain's CDR3 is CSVEDLWEEAQYF. The CDR3 nucleotides are TGCAGCGTTGAAGATCTGTGGGAAGAGGCCCAGTACTTC.

This clonotype was counted between two and nine times. The CDR3 sequence: CASSRMAGPTYEQYF. The CDR3 bases are TGTGCCAGCAGCAGAATGGCGGGACCCACCTACGAGCAGTACTTC. V gene TRBV27 combines with J gene TRBJ2-7, with D tentatively TRBD2 (6 bases). Germline CDR1 MNHEY, CDR2 SMNVEV (reference sequence). The CDR3 totals 15 residues. Trimming pared 6 bases from V and 2 bases from J, leaving 17 bases between.

Many counts were recorded for this clonotype. The chain is built from TRBV4-3 and TRBJ2-7; TRBD1 matches at 8 bases. Germline CDR1 is LGHNA and CDR2 is YSLEER. CDR3 size: 16 residues. Germline trimming cut 1 base from V and 0 bases from J; bases unmatched to any gene: 5. CDR3 in DNA: TGCGCCAGCAGCCAAGCAGGGGGCGGAAGCTCCTACGAGCAGTACTTC. This encodes CASSQAGGGSSYEQYF.

This clonotype was recorded a few times. The chain links TRBV7-9 to TRBJ1-1; D might be TRBD1 (5 bases). Germline V gene lookup returns CDR1 SEHNR and CDR2 FQNEAQ (reference sequence). This CDR3 region has 15 residues. V shed 3 bases and J shed 4 bases, with 15 bases lying between them. CDR3 DNA sequence: TGTGCCAGCAGCTTCTTTAGGGGATATGGCACTGAAGCTTTCTTT. It is translated as CASSFFRGYGTEAFF.

The chain uses TRBV7-9 and TRBJ2-5; D might be TRBD2 (5 bases). The CDR3 has 15 amino acids. Trimming pared 3 bases from V and 5 bases from J, leaving 16 bases between. CDR1 is SEHNR, CDR2 FQNEAQ, per germline (reference sequence). In DNA form, the CDR3 reads TGTGCCAGCAGCTTCTCCGGGCTAGCTGGCGAGACCCAGTACTTC. Translating gives CASSFSGLAGETQYF.

Notes on this clonotype: This CDR3 is missing its conserved last phenylalanine or tryptophan, likely due to a read error. The rearrangement joins TRBV11-1 to TRBJ2-5; 8 bases are shared with TRBD1. Germline CDR1 is SGHAT and CDR2 is FQDESV (reference sequence). Trimming removed 6 bases from V and 5 bases from J; junction bases left unmatched: 11. The CDR3 runs 15 residues. CDR3: CASRPGGSKGETQYL. The CDR3 coding sequence is TGTGCCAGCAGGCCAGGGGGCTCTAAGGGGGAGACCCAGTACTTA.

This chain joins TRBV20-1 and TRBJ2-7; 8 nucleotides agree with TRBD1. CDR3 length: 13 amino acids. V lost 5 bases and J lost 1; bases outside the gene matches: 4. CDR1 and CDR2 (germline): DFQATT, SNEGSKA (reference sequence). CDR3 DNA sequence: TGCAGTGCTGTCTGGACAGGGTCCTACGAGCAGTACTTC. Protein product: CSAVWTGSYEQYF.

This clonotype was seen more than once but under ten times. The chain has TRBV5-1 and TRBJ2-2; tentatively, D is TRBD1 or TRBD2 (5 bases each). From germline, CDR1 is SGHRS and CDR2 YFSETQ. CDR3 size: 14 residues. Trimming removed 7 bases at V and 4 bases at J, with 14 bases between. The DNA of the CDR3 is TGCGCCAGCTCAAGGGACGACCTCACCGGGGAGCTGTTTTTT. It encodes CASSRDDLTGELFF.

The table lists this clonotype with a few counts. The chain links TRBV20-1 to TRBJ2-2, with TRBD2 matching 13 bases. The CDR3 has 15 amino acids. The J segment lost 4 bases and the V segment lost 4 bases, leaving 3 bases of the junction unmatched. Germline V lookup: CDR1 DFQATT, CDR2 SNEGSKA (reference sequence). CDR3 amino acids: CSANRLAGGTGELFF. CDR3 bases: TGCAGTGCTAACAGACTAGCGGGAGGCACCGGGGAGCTGTTTTTT.

This clonotype has just a few counts. The genes are TRBV6-1 and TRBJ2-7, with D unresolved. The CDR3 is 13 residues long. The V gene lost 5 bases and the J gene lost 2 bases, with 10 bases spanning the gap. Per the germline V gene, CDR1 is MNHNS and CDR2 is SASEGT. The CDR3 is CASSRPPTYEQYF. DNA of the CDR3: TGTGCCAGCAGTCGGCCACCTACCTACGAGCAGTACTTC.

This clonotype appeared a few times. The chain links TRBV6-2 or TRBV6-3 to TRBJ2-1, with D tentatively TRBD2 (5 bases). Germline V CDR1 and CDR2: MNHEY, SVGEGT. Trimming shortened V by 5 bases and J by 5 bases, and 13 bases separated the two germline ends. The CDR3 extends over 14 amino acids. CDR3 DNA: TGTGCCAGCAGTGATACCGGGGTAAACAATGAGCAGTTCTTC. This translates into CASSDTGVNNEQFF.

Only a few counts were recorded for this clonotype. The chain joins TRBV20-1 to TRBJ2-5; D is undetermined. Trimming took 0 bases from V and 2 from J, leaving 10 bases between them. The CDR3 length is 14 residues. In germline, CDR1 is DFQATT, CDR2 SNEGSKA (reference sequence). CDR3 region: CSARDLVVQETQYF. The DNA of the CDR3 is TGCAGTGCTAGAGATTTGGTGGTACAAGAGACCCAGTACTTC.

Concerning this clonotype: This CDR3 is missing its conserved last phenylalanine or tryptophan, likely due to a read error. The chain employs TRBV3-1 and TRBJ2-1; TRBD2 aligns across 12 bases. The CDR3 length is 18 residues. Germline CDR1 is LGHDT and CDR2 is YNNKEL (reference sequence). The trim removed 0 bases at V and 0 bases at J, leaving 3 bases unmatched. The CDR3 here is CASSQDLAGGSSYNEQFS. The CDR3 DNA is TGTGCCAGCAGCCAAGATCTAGCGGGGGGGAGCTCCTACAATGAGCAGTTCTCC.

This chain links TRBV2 with TRBJ2-7; TRBD2 aligns across 10 bases. After removal of 6 bases from V and 2 bases from J, the junction contained 13 bases not matched to a gene. Germline lookup yields CDR1 SNHLY and CDR2 FYNNEI. The CDR3 sequence is 17 residues long. CDR3 DNA sequence: TGTGCCAGCAGAAACCCAGCGGGAGGGCCCCTTACCTACGAGCAGTACTTC. Translating gives CASRNPAGGPLTYEQYF.

Many counts were recorded for this clonotype. CDR3 sequence: CASSHLGIANSYEQYF. The CDR3 DNA reads as TGTGCCAGCAGTCACCTTGGGATAGCGAACTCCTACGAGCAGTACTTC. The chain uses TRBV6-5 and TRBJ2-7; weak D call: TRBD2 (5 bases). The CDR3 runs to 16 residues. V lost 5 bases to trimming and J lost 0 bases, with 17 bases between them. CDR1 is MNHEY, CDR2 SVGAGI, per germline.

The sample holds many counts of this clonotype. This chain links TRBV27 with TRBJ2-7, with 8 bases fitting TRBD1. V lost 6 bases, J lost 5 bases, and 12 bases stayed unmatched. The CDR3 is 15 amino acids. Germline CDR1 and CDR2: MNHEY and SMNVEV (reference sequence). The CDR3 region is CASRLTGGRSNEQYF. DNA of the CDR3: TGTGCCAGCAGGTTAACAGGGGGGAGGTCGAACGAGCAGTACTTC.

This clonotype has more than one count but fewer than ten. The J gene is TRBJ2-3, the V gene TRBV11-2, with a weak D call TRBD1 (5 bases). The CDR3 sequence is 13 residues long. Trimming stripped 7 bases from V and 4 bases from J, with 12 bases between. Germline V gene sequence: CDR1 SGHAT, CDR2 FQNNGV. This CDR3 is CASNAQGADTQYF. CDR3 nucleotides: TGTGCCAGCAACGCGCAGGGCGCAGATACGCAGTATTTT.

In its sample, this clonotype was seen a few times. This chain joins TRBV10-3 and TRBJ2-1; 14 bases fit TRBD2. This CDR3 contains 16 residues. Germline lookup yields CDR1 ENHRY and CDR2 SYGVKD. The V gene end was trimmed by 5 bases and the J gene end by 8 bases; junction bases not matched to a gene: 8. Here the CDR3 reads CAISTGTSGSGDEQFF. In nucleotides, the CDR3 is TGTGCCATCAGTACCGGGACTAGCGGGAGTGGTGATGAGCAGTTCTTC.

This clonotype was found many times. This sequence joins TRBV29-1 and TRBJ1-4, with D unresolved. Germline V CDR1 and CDR2: SQVTM, ANQGSEA. This CDR3 has 12 amino acids. V lost 6 bases, J lost 8 bases, and 13 bases lay in between. CDR3 bases: TGCAGCGTAGGAGGGTTGACCGAAAAACTGTTTTTT. The encoded protein is CSVGGLTEKLFF.

This clonotype has a count of ten or more. The rearrangement joins TRBV20-1 to TRBJ2-5; 13 positions agree with TRBD2. The junction had 7 bases not matched to a gene; V was cut back by 5 bases and J by 4 bases. The CDR3 runs 15 residues. Germline CDR1 is DFQATT and CDR2 is SNEGSKA (reference sequence). The CDR3 spells CSALGLAGELETQYF. The CDR3, as DNA: TGCAGTGCTCTTGGACTAGCGGGAGAACTAGAGACCCAGTACTTC.

The chain couples TRBV3-1 to TRBJ2-3; D may be TRBD2 (5 bases). Germline V CDR1 and CDR2: LGHDT, YNNKEL (reference sequence). The V end lost 7 bases, the J end lost 8 bases, and 10 bases lay between the germline ends. The CDR3 has 11 amino acids. The CDR3 loop reads CASTSRGTQYF. The CDR3 nucleotides are TGTGCCAGCACCTCTCGGGGTACGCAGTATTTT.

A few counts support this clonotype. V gene TRBV12-3 or TRBV12-4 combines with J gene TRBJ2-5, with 9 bases aligning to TRBD1. CDR3 size: 15 residues. With V trimmed by 5 bases and J by 0 bases, 4 bases remained unmatched. The CDR3 spells CASSRGQGYQETQYF. CDR3 DNA: TGTGCCAGCAGTCGGGGACAGGGCTACCAAGAGACCCAGTACTTC.

The CDR3: CAWIRRGSTDTQYF. The CDR3 DNA sequence: TGTGCCTGGATACGGCGGGGGAGCACAGATACGCAGTATTTT. The chain joins TRBV30 to TRBJ2-3, with 7 bases matching TRBD2. The CDR3 contains 14 residues. V lost 4 bases and J lost 0; bases outside the gene matches: 4. CDR1 GTSNPN and CDR2 SVGIG come from the germline V gene (reference sequence).